What follows are 12 T cell receptor beta chains derived from one specimen sequenced in a study of OX40 agonist ivuxolimab in advanced cancers. Measured with immunoSEQ multiplex PCR; TCRdb has only the in-frame clones, and not every one. The repertoire includes nearly 50,000 clones, around 90% of them detected once, and 1.9% sits in the top ten. Sequences were derived from CD4+ or CD8+ T cells sorted from blood, sampled in a trial of the OX40 agonist ivuxolimab. The source is an adult with an advanced solid tumor such as melanoma, head and neck, liver or kidney cancer.

This chain uses TRBV5-1 with TRBJ1-1; 7 bases are shared with TRBD1. This CDR3 is 14 amino acids long. Germline-derived CDR1 and CDR2 are SGHRS and YFSETQ. J lost 4 bases, V lost 4 bases, and 7 bases had no gene match. DNA of the CDR3: TGCGCCAGCAGCACAGGGACAGAGGGCACTGAAGCTTTCTTT. It specifies CASSTGTEGTEAFF.

The genes are TRBV19 and TRBJ1-5; D is unresolved. Germline V gene data show CDR1 as LNHDA and CDR2 as SQIVND (reference sequence). Trimming shortened V by 7 bases and J by 0 bases, and 16 bases separated the two germline ends. CDR3 length: 16 residues. CDR3 sequence (DNA): TGTGCCAGTACTAATAGACAATTTTATAGCAATCAGCCCCAGCATTTT. The encoded protein is CASTNRQFYSNQPQHF.

V is TRBV7-2 and J is TRBJ2-1; 11 bases are shared with TRBD2. V dropped 4 bases and J dropped 13; count of bases not matched to a gene: 9. Germline V gene data show CDR1 as SGHTA and CDR2 as FQGNSA. CDR3 length: 14 amino acids. The CDR3, as DNA: TGTGCCAGCAGCTCAACTAGCGGGAGCTCTCACCAGTTCTTC. Residues: CASSSTSGSSHQFF.

The chain carries TRBV5-1 and TRBJ2-1; 11 positions agree with TRBD2. From germline, CDR1 is SGHRS and CDR2 YFSETQ. CDR3 length: 15 amino acids. Unmatched junction bases numbered 4, after V lost 0 bases and J lost 8 bases. CDR3 region: CASSLVTSGSYEQFF. The CDR3 DNA reads as TGCGCCAGCAGCTTGGTTACTAGCGGGAGCTATGAGCAGTTCTTC.

This chain links TRBV28 with TRBJ2-1, with 10 positions matching TRBD2. CDR1 MDHEN and CDR2 SYDVKM come from the germline V gene. The CDR3 totals 19 residues. The J segment lost 4 bases and the V segment lost 2 bases, leaving 14 bases of the junction unmatched. CDR3 in amino acids: CASSLDGLAGASLYNEQFF. The DNA for the CDR3 is TGTGCCAGCAGTTTAGACGGGCTAGCGGGAGCCTCCCTATACAATGAGCAGTTCTTC.

The CDR3 DNA follows: TGTGCCAGCAGTGCCGGGACAGGGTACAATCAGCCCCAGCATTTT. This translates into CASSAGTGYNQPQHF. The J gene is TRBJ1-5, the V gene TRBV6-1; 9 nucleotides agree with TRBD1. Germline CDR1 reads MNHNS; CDR2 reads SASEGT. The CDR3 is 15 amino acids. V shed 4 bases, J shed 3 bases, and the junction held 4 bases outside the gene matches.

The rearrangement uses TRBV19 and TRBJ1-1; TRBD1 aligns across 7 bases. J was trimmed by 3 bases and V by 5 bases; bases with no gene match: 3. Germline CDR1 LNHDA, CDR2 SQIVND (reference sequence). This CDR3 is built from 13 residues. CDR3 nucleotide sequence: TGTGCCAGTAGTTCAGGGGGGGACACTGAAGCTTTCTTT. Its protein product is CASSSGGDTEAFF.

CDR3 DNA: TGCGCCAGCAGCTCAACACGAGCGGGAGCAGAGACCCAGTACTTC. It codes for CASSSTRAGAETQYF. V usage is TRBV5-1 and J usage is TRBJ2-5, with TRBD2 matching 8 bases. The CDR3 extends over 15 amino acids. The V segment lost 3 bases and the J segment 4 bases; nucleotides outside the gene matches: 8. CDR1 is SGHRS and CDR2 is YFSETQ in the germline V gene.

The chain joins TRBV5-1 to TRBJ1-1; TRBD1 matches 7 bases. V dropped 4 bases and J dropped 5; count of bases not matched to a gene: 5. CDR3 size: 13 residues. The germline gives CDR1 SGHRS, CDR2 YFSETQ. Here the CDR3 DNA reads TGCGCCAGCAGCCTTCAACAGGGGACTGAAGCTTTCTTT. The encoded protein is CASSLQQGTEAFF.

The CDR3 DNA sequence: TGTGCCATCAGTGAGGATTTTCGTGAAAAACTGTTTTTT. Protein sequence: CAISEDFREKLFF. The V call is TRBV10-3, the J call TRBJ1-4; D is undetermined. V lost 2 bases and J 7 bases, leaving 8 bases between the germline ends. The CDR3 contains 13 residues. Germline CDR1 and CDR2: ENHRY and SYGVKD.

V is TRBV6-5 and J is TRBJ2-3; D remains ambiguous. Germline-derived CDR1 and CDR2 are MNHEY and SVGAGI. V was trimmed by 2 bases and J by 5 bases, leaving 11 bases between them. The CDR3 sequence is 14 residues long. The chain's CDR3 is CASSYGQAEDTQYF. CDR3 in DNA: TGTGCCAGCAGTTACGGGCAGGCGGAAGATACGCAGTATTTT.

The CDR3 DNA reads as TGTGCCAGCTCACCCCCCTTCGGGGGGGCGAACACCGGGGAGCTGTTTTTT. Translated: CASSPPFGGANTGELFF. The chain recombines TRBV18 with TRBJ2-2, with 8 nucleotides matching TRBD2. CDR3 length equals 17 residues. Germline loops: CDR1 KGHSH, CDR2 LQKENI. V lost 3 bases and J lost 0; bases outside the gene matches: 6.